These 32 T cell receptor beta chains were all obtained from the same sample, sequenced in a study of T cells in tuberculosis. The sample's time point: new active TB diagnosis, blood taken before or within 7 days of starting treatment. Produced via immunoSEQ multiplex PCR; TCRdb's table is partial and in-frame only. The repertoire holds about 40,000 clones, less than 95% seen once, with 3.5% to 5% in the top ten. The sequences come from PBMCs, collected at tuberculosis diagnosis. All receptors come from an adult with tuberculosis.

The J gene is TRBJ2-1, the V gene TRBV7-2; 11 positions agree with TRBD2. This CDR3 comprises 18 residues. The junction had 12 bases not matched to a gene; V was cut back by 3 bases and J by 5 bases. Germline CDR1 and CDR2: SGHTA and FQGNSA. CDR3 region: CASSFGPPSGGPNNEQFF. CDR3 sequence (DNA): TGTGCCAGCAGCTTCGGCCCCCCTAGCGGGGGGCCAAACAATGAGCAGTTCTTC.

The rearrangement uses TRBV7-8 and TRBJ1-1; D is ambiguous. Trimming removed 4 bases from V and 2 bases from J, with 14 bases in between. CDR3 length equals 15 residues. CDR1 SGHVS and CDR2 FQNEAQ come from the germline V gene. The CDR3 protein is CASSSGYTSNTEAFF. The CDR3 bases are TGTGCCAGCAGCTCAGGTTACACCTCTAACACTGAAGCTTTCTTT.

This clone was counted a single time. The chain links TRBV27 to TRBJ1-6, with D hard to call. The CDR3 spans 17 residues. Germline CDR1 reads MNHEY; CDR2 reads SMNVEV (reference sequence). V was cut by 3 bases and J by 0 bases, with 12 bases left in between. The CDR3 DNA is TGTGCCAGCAGTTTTCTTCGGGGAAGCTCCTATAATTCACCCCTCCACTTT. This gives the protein CASSFLRGSSYNSPLHF.

The J gene is TRBJ2-3, the V gene TRBV25-1; 9 positions agree with TRBD1. V lost 6 bases and J lost 4; bases outside the gene matches: 5. CDR3 length: 14 amino acids. Germline assignment: CDR1 MGHDK and CDR2 SYGVNS. The CDR3 here is CASRGDRAADTQYF. The CDR3 coding sequence is TGTGCCAGCAGGGGGGACAGGGCCGCAGATACGCAGTATTTT.

This clone occurred once. The V call is TRBV18, the J call TRBJ1-6; D unclear. There are 13 residues in the CDR3. V was clipped by 3 bases and J by 8 bases, with 8 bases between them. CDR1 and CDR2 (germline): KGHSH, LQKENI. In nucleotides, the CDR3 is TGTGCCAGCTCACCTAACCCGGATTCACCCCTCCACTTT. Its protein is CASSPNPDSPLHF.

The chain employs TRBV2 and TRBJ1-5; 7 bases agree with TRBD1. The CDR3 contains 19 residues. V shed 4 bases and J 6 bases; nucleotides not matched to a gene: 21. Germline V gene lookup returns CDR1 SNHLY and CDR2 FYNNEI. The DNA of the CDR3 is TGTGCCAGCAGTGTTTCTCCGACAGGGATGATGACGTCGGGTCAGCCCCAGCATTTT. Amino acids: CASSVSPTGMMTSGQPQHF.

The V call is TRBV7-6, the J call TRBJ1-1; D may be TRBD1 (6 bases). Germline values: CDR1 SGHVS, CDR2 FNYEAQ. V lost 3 bases and J lost 9, with 14 bases in between. The CDR3 runs to 13 residues. The DNA of the CDR3 is TGTGCCAGCAGCTTTGAACCCGACAGGAAAGCTTTCTTT. Translation: CASSFEPDRKAFF.

The chain employs TRBV14 and TRBJ2-2; D gene ambiguous. Germline CDR1 reads SGHDN; CDR2 reads FVKESK. V was cut by 4 bases and J by 5 bases, with 8 bases left in between. The CDR3 contains 13 residues. CDR3 sequence (DNA): TGTGCCAGCAGCCCTAGAGGAACCGGGGAGCTGTTTTTT. Translated: CASSPRGTGELFF.

The V call is TRBV27, the J call TRBJ2-3; D is unresolved. The CDR3 contains 12 residues. The germline gives CDR1 MNHEY, CDR2 SMNVEV (reference sequence). Trimming left V 2 bases short and J 4 bases short, with 4 bases between. For the CDR3, the DNA is TGTGCCAGCAGTTTACATCCAGATACGCAGTATTTT. Encoded protein: CASSLHPDTQYF.

The genes are TRBV7-2 and TRBJ2-3, with 7 bases identical to TRBD1. V dropped 3 bases and J dropped 7; count of bases not matched to a gene: 7. Per germline, CDR1 SGHTA and CDR2 FQGNSA. The CDR3 is 14 residues long. The DNA of the CDR3 is TGTGCCAGCAGCTTCCCTACAGGGGAGAATACGCAGTATTTT. It specifies CASSFPTGENTQYF.

The rearrangement uses TRBV27 and TRBJ1-2; 8 positions match TRBD1. This CDR3 contains 17 residues. V shed 3 bases and J 0 bases; nucleotides not matched to a gene: 9. Per germline, CDR1 MNHEY and CDR2 SMNVEV (reference sequence). The CDR3 loop is CASSFQIRQGTNYGYTF. CDR3 DNA: TGTGCCAGCAGTTTCCAGATCCGACAGGGGACTAACTATGGCTACACCTTC.

The chain uses TRBV9 and TRBJ1-3, with D hard to call. Germline V gene data show CDR1 as SGDLS and CDR2 as YYNGEE. V was shortened by 5 bases and J by 0 bases, with 9 bases between the two germline ends. The length of the CDR3 is 14 residues. The CDR3 here is CASRSGVSGNTIYF. The DNA of the CDR3 is TGTGCCAGCAGGTCCGGGGTCTCTGGAAACACCATATATTTT.

The V call is TRBV4-3, the J call TRBJ1-6; TRBD1 is a possible D gene (5 bases). CDR3 size: 15 residues. Germline V CDR1 and CDR2: LGHNA, YSLEER. V gave up 5 bases and J gave up 5 bases, with 13 bases separating them. The CDR3 DNA reads as TGCGCCAGCAGCGGCGACGGGGGGAATAATTCACCCCTCCACTTT. Translation gives CASSGDGGNNSPLHF.

The rearrangement uses TRBV6-1 and TRBJ2-2; 7 bases are a match to TRBD2. Germline V lookup: CDR1 MNHNS, CDR2 SASEGT. This CDR3 spans 14 amino acids. The J segment lost 2 bases and the V segment lost 8 bases, leaving 5 bases of the junction unmatched. As DNA, the CDR3 is TGTGCCAGCCCCCCTAGCGGAAACACCGGGGAGCTGTTTTTT. It codes for CASPPSGNTGELFF.

Comments on this clone: In the same sample, other DNA sequences code for this CDR3. The CDR3 region is CASKTGSYGYTF. CDR3 DNA sequence: TGTGCCAGCAAGACAGGATCCTATGGCTACACCTTC. This sequence joins TRBV27 and TRBJ1-2, with D possibly being TRBD1 (6 bases). Trimming took off 7 bases at V and 4 bases at J, with 10 bases between the two ends. Per germline, CDR1 MNHEY and CDR2 SMNVEV (reference sequence). There are 12 residues in the CDR3.

The rearrangement joins TRBV30 to TRBJ1-5, with D possibly matching TRBD1 (5 bases). The CDR3 consists of 13 residues. The germline V gene encodes CDR1 GTSNPN and CDR2 SVGIG (reference sequence). The germline V and J ends were trimmed by 1 base and 7 bases, with 11 bases remaining between them. CDR3 protein: CAWSEGPRQPQHF. CDR3 nucleotide sequence: TGTGCCTGGAGTGAGGGGCCCCGACAGCCCCAGCATTTT.

V and J are TRBV28 and TRBJ1-2; 7 positions match TRBD1. Trimming removed 7 bases from V and 3 bases from J; junction bases left unmatched: 11. The germline V gene encodes CDR1 MDHEN and CDR2 SYDVKM. This CDR3 spans 15 amino acids. CDR3 protein: CASIRQGALHYGYTF. The CDR3 DNA is TGTGCCAGCATTCGACAGGGTGCCCTTCACTATGGCTACACCTTC.

The J gene is TRBJ2-3, the V gene TRBV20-1; D is unclear. Trimming removed 7 bases at V and 0 bases at J, with 5 bases between. Germline loops: CDR1 DFQATT, CDR2 SNEGSKA (reference sequence). The CDR3 totals 11 residues. DNA for the CDR3: TGCAGTGTGGCTAGCACAGATACGCAGTATTTT. As protein: CSVASTDTQYF.

The chain has TRBV6-5 and TRBJ2-5; TRBD2 aligns across 11 bases. Looked up from germline, CDR1 is MNHEY and CDR2 is SVGAGI. V was pared by 5 bases and J by 5 bases, with 7 bases of the junction left unmatched. The CDR3 totals 15 residues. The CDR3 region is CASSVGLAGWETQYF. CDR3 DNA sequence: TGTGCCAGCAGTGTCGGACTAGCGGGTTGGGAGACCCAGTACTTC.

The chain carries TRBV29-1 and TRBJ2-2; TRBD1 agrees at 7 bases. The V gene end was trimmed by 6 bases and the J gene end by 1 base; junction bases not matched to a gene: 2. The germline V gene has CDR1 SQVTM and CDR2 ANQGSEA. CDR3 length: 13 amino acids. The CDR3 DNA reads TGCAGCGTCCGACAGGGGAACACCGGGGAGCTGTTTTTT. As protein: CSVRQGNTGELFF.

V and J are TRBV12-5 and TRBJ1-1; tentatively, D is TRBD1 (5 bases). Trimming stripped 2 bases from V and 0 bases from J, with 10 bases between. There are 15 residues in the CDR3. Germline-derived CDR1 and CDR2 are LGHNT and FRNRAP. Here the CDR3 reads CASGLLETVNTEAFF. The CDR3 DNA is TGTGCTAGTGGTTTGCTTGAGACAGTGAACACTGAAGCTTTCTTT.

The chain has TRBV5-1 and TRBJ2-4; D might be TRBD2 (5 bases). CDR3 length equals 14 residues. V shed 4 bases and J shed 8 bases, with 16 bases lying between them. The V gene's germline CDR1 is SGHRS and CDR2 YFSETQ. CDR3 sequence: CASSRDSASDIQYF. The CDR3 region has the DNA TGCGCCAGCAGCCGGGATTCGGCCTCCGACATTCAGTACTTC.

The chain carries TRBV13 and TRBJ1-1, with D perhaps matching TRBD1 (6 bases). The V and J ends lost 3 bases and 1 base respectively, with 9 bases between them. The CDR3 loop spans 14 amino acids. Germline V gene lookup returns CDR1 PRHDT and CDR2 FYEKMQ (reference sequence). The CDR3 loop reads CASSFTGWNTEAFF. CDR3 bases: TGTGCCAGCAGCTTCACAGGGTGGAACACTGAAGCTTTCTTT.

The chain has TRBV6-1 and TRBJ2-3; tentatively, D is TRBD1 (6 bases). CDR1 and CDR2 from the germline V gene are MNHNS and SASEGT. The CDR3 is 12 residues long. V dropped 5 bases and J dropped 8 bases, with 11 bases sitting between them. The DNA of the CDR3 is TGTGCCAGCAGTTCAGGGGAATTTACGCAGTATTTT. It translates to CASSSGEFTQYF.

The V gene is TRBV6-5, the J gene TRBJ1-1; the D gene is possibly TRBD1 (6 bases). Trimming removed 2 bases from V and 1 base from J, with 8 bases in between. Germline values: CDR1 MNHEY, CDR2 SVGAGI. CDR3 length equals 14 residues. The CDR3 region has the DNA TGTGCCAGCAGTTACCTAGGGGGGAACACTGAAGCTTTCTTT. Amino acid sequence: CASSYLGGNTEAFF.

The CDR3 DNA is TGCGCCAGCAGCCAAGGACGGACTAGCGGGGGGGCCAAGATATTCTTC. As protein: CASSQGRTSGGAKIFF. V usage is TRBV4-3 and J usage is TRBJ2-1, with 15 nucleotides matching TRBD2. The CDR3 runs 16 residues. V dropped 1 base and J dropped 16; count of bases not matched to a gene: 11. In germline, CDR1 is LGHNA, CDR2 YSLEER.

The chain couples TRBV7-8 to TRBJ1-2; a weak D match, TRBD1 (5 bases). Trimming took 5 bases from V and 4 from J, leaving 20 bases between them. The CDR3 has 16 residues. CDR1 and CDR2 (germline): SGHVS, FQNEAQ. In DNA, the CDR3 is TGTGCCAGCAGCACCGCGACCCCCAGGGAATCCTATGGCTACACCTTC. Residues: CASSTATPRESYGYTF.

The chain couples TRBV7-7 to TRBJ2-2; D gene uncertain. From germline, CDR1 is SSHAT and CDR2 FNYEAQ (reference sequence). The CDR3 has 14 residues. Trimming stripped 5 bases from V and 5 bases from J, with 12 bases between. As DNA, the CDR3 is TGTGCCAGCAGCCTATCCCAAGAGACCGGGGAGCTGTTTTTT. The encoded protein is CASSLSQETGELFF.

The chain joins TRBV19 to TRBJ2-7; 8 nucleotides line up with TRBD1. This CDR3 comprises 15 residues. Per the germline V gene, CDR1 is LNHDA and CDR2 is SQIVND (reference sequence). The junction had 8 bases not matched to a gene; V was cut back by 5 bases and J by 2 bases. This CDR3 reads CASSAAPQGAYEQYF. For the CDR3, the DNA is TGTGCCAGTAGTGCCGCCCCACAGGGGGCCTACGAGCAGTACTTC.

This chain links TRBV30 with TRBJ2-3; the match to TRBD2 covers 7 bases. The CDR3 runs 12 residues. Germline V gives CDR1 GTSNPN, CDR2 SVGIG (reference sequence). V lost 8 bases to trimming and J lost 2 bases; unmatched junction nucleotides: 4. The CDR3: CAGSGNTDTQYF. CDR3 DNA sequence: TGTGCCGGAAGCGGGAACACAGATACGCAGTATTTT.

This chain uses TRBV5-6 with TRBJ1-3; no clear D gene. CDR3 length: 16 amino acids. Germline V gene data show CDR1 as SGHDT and CDR2 as YYEEEE. Deletions cut 4 bases from V and 2 bases from J, with 16 bases between. The CDR3 sequence: CASSPPGGTTGNTIYF. The CDR3 DNA reads TGTGCCAGCAGCCCACCTGGAGGTACAACTGGAAACACCATATATTTT. The full variable domain, in which reference TRBV5-6 and TRBJ1-3 provide the parts outside the CDR3, is DAGVTQSPTHLIKTRGQQVTLRCSPKSGHDTVSWYQQALGQGPQFIFQYYEEEERQRGNFPDRFSGHQFPNYSSELNVNALLLGDSALYLCASSPPGGTTGNTIYFGEGSWLTVV.

The chain is built from TRBV5-1 and TRBJ1-6, with 11 bases that match TRBD1. Germline values: CDR1 SGHRS, CDR2 YFSETQ. This CDR3 has 15 amino acids. V lost 0 bases and J lost 10; bases outside the gene matches: 3. CDR3 DNA: TGCGCCAGCAGCTTGGGGACAGGGGGCAACTCACCCCTCCACTTT. As protein: CASSLGTGGNSPLHF.